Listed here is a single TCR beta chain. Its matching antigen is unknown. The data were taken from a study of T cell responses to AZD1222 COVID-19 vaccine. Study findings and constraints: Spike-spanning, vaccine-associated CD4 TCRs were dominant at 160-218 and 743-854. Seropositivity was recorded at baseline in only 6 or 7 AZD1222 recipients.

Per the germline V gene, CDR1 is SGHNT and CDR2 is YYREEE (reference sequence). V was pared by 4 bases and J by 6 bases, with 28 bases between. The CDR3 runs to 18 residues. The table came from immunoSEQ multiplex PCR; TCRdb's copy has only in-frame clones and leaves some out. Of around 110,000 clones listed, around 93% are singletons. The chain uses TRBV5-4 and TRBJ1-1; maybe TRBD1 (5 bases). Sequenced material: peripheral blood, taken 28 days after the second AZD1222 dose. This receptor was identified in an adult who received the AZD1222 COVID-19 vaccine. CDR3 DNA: TGTGCCAGCAGCCACCCTACGGGGGAGGGAAGGTCTTCGCCTGAAGCTTTCTTT. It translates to CASSHPTGEGRSSPEAFF.